This entry is about one TCR beta chain. This sample was included in a study of T cell clones after liver transplantation. Turning to the study itself: HCV positivity affected three of eight recipients; the rest lacked autoimmune or viral indications. Without induction therapy, subjects received standard immunosuppression until 12-24 months post-transplant. At least one year of complete immunosuppression withdrawal without enzymes over twice normal defined tolerance.

Here immunoSEQ multiplex PCR was the method, and the copy in TCRdb shows in-frame clones only, minus some. This sample has roughly 120,000 clones, with about nine tenths found just once. Trimming pared 7 bases from V and 4 bases from J, leaving 11 bases between. The CDR3 extends over 12 amino acids. The germline CDR1 and CDR2 sequences are SNHLY and FYNNEI. The clonotype was recovered from a human patient who received a liver transplant. Part of the T cell pool may stem from the graft donor. The source material was CD4+ T cells from blood, sampled 12 months after liver transplant. The V and J genes are TRBV2 and TRBJ2-7; no definite D call. CDR3 nucleotides: TGTGCCAGCAACCCCCTAGGGTACGAGCAGTACTTC. As protein: CASNPLGYEQYF. The full variable domain, with the rest looked up from reference TRBV2 and TRBJ2-7, is EPEVTQTPSHQVTQMGQEVILRCVPISNHLYFYWYRQILGQKVEFLVSFYNNEISEKSEIFDDQFSVERPDGSNFTLKIRSTKLEDSAMYFCASNPLGYEQYFGPGTRLTVT.